This T cell receptor beta chain was recovered during a study of CD8+CD57+ T cells in acquired aplastic anemia. Study details: The average for DNA from sorted CD4+ and CD8+ cells was 2.5 to 4 ug.

Overall study findings and caveats: CD8+ Simpson's diversity in patients was not significantly different from that in controls. Twenty-nine shared CD8+ CDR3s appeared highly expressed within patients' immunodominant clones.

This clonotype came up a few times. Its specificity is not known. A much more abundant neighbour one base away suggests this may be a read error. For CDR3 and TCR beta VDJ profiling, genomic DNA was the template used. One entry per CDR3 protein results from TCRdb running MiXCR on the reads. This table holds a few hundred thousand distinct CDR3 sequences, around 30% found once. In germline, CDR1 is SQVTM, CDR2 ANQGSEA. This CDR3 contains 12 residues. CD8+CD57+ cell expansion had been shown by flow cytometry in patients chosen for sequencing. Blood came from patients not yet given any therapy. The chain uses TRBV29-1 and TRBJ1-3; no clear D. The sequence derives from a human donor with aplastic anemia. Sample: sorted CD4+, CD8+, or CD8+CD57+ T cells (not recorded which) from PBMCs. The CDR3 bases are TGCAGCGTTTCAAAGTCTGGAAACACCATGTATTTT. Protein sequence: CSVSKSGNTMYF.